The TCR beta chain described here comes from a study of shared clonotypes between healthy human individuals. CD45RO negativity and positive selection for CCR7 defined naive CD8 cells, a population that excluded terminally differentiated effector memory CD45RA+ cells. V shed 8 bases and J shed 6 bases, with 20 bases lying between them. CDR1 is LNHDA and CDR2 is SQIVND in the germline V gene (reference sequence). The CDR3 contains 14 residues. Method: immunoSEQ multiplex PCR; TCRdb's copy keeps in-frame clones and lacks some. The table lists about 2.1 million clones, 80% to 95% of them singletons. The rearrangement links TRBV19 to TRBJ2-7; D is possibly TRBD2 (6 bases). The receptor's source is a man aged 18-30 years in good health. Some clones in this sample may be carry-over from other donors' samples. The sample consisted of naive CD8+ T cells from PBMCs. This chain's CDR3 is CASGYSGWGSEQYF. CDR3 in DNA: TGTGCCAGTGGATATAGCGGATGGGGCTCCGAGCAGTACTTC.